These 25 T cell receptor beta chains originate from one sample sequenced in a study of T cells in pancreatic ductal adenocarcinoma. No neoadjuvant therapy was given to the selected pancreatic ductal adenocarcinoma patients before their surgery. Sequencing used immunoSEQ multiplex PCR; TCRdb keeps in-frame clones, though not all of them. In the table there are some 16,000 clones, about 90% of which are singletons. The material sequenced was PBMCs. Every receptor here comes from a human donor with pancreatic ductal adenocarcinoma.

The V and J genes are TRBV10-3 and TRBJ2-7, with 10 bases that match TRBD1. The CDR3 consists of 18 residues. J was trimmed by 0 bases and V by 2 bases; bases with no gene match: 10. Germline loops: CDR1 ENHRY, CDR2 SYGVKD. CDR3 region: CAISEIVRQGARSYEQYF. DNA for the CDR3: TGTGCCATCAGTGAGATAGTTCGACAGGGGGCGCGCTCCTACGAGCAGTACTTC.

The chain uses TRBV7-2 and TRBJ2-1, with a tentative D call TRBD1 (5 bases). Deletions cut 1 base from V and 4 bases from J, with 11 bases between. The germline CDR1 and CDR2 sequences are SGHTA and FQGNSA. CDR3 length equals 15 residues. The CDR3 DNA is TGTGCCAGCAGCTTAGACAGAGGACAATACAATGAGCAGTTCTTC. It yields the protein CASSLDRGQYNEQFF.

The rearrangement joins TRBV19 to TRBJ2-2, with 8 positions matching TRBD2. V lost 7 bases, J lost 3 bases, and 13 bases stayed unmatched. Germline CDR1 reads LNHDA; CDR2 reads SQIVND (reference sequence). The CDR3 extends over 17 amino acids. CDR3 region: CASTLGRGGLHTGELFF. Here the CDR3 DNA reads TGTGCCAGTACTTTAGGCCGGGGGGGGCTTCACACCGGGGAGCTGTTTTTT.

This clone was seen once. The chain combines TRBV11-1 with TRBJ2-1; 13 bases line up with TRBD2. Trimming removed 2 bases from V and 4 bases from J; junction bases left unmatched: 8. Germline values: CDR1 SGHAT, CDR2 FQDESV (reference sequence). CDR3 length: 18 residues. This chain's CDR3 is CASSLTTSGGTIYNEQFF. CDR3 nucleotide sequence: TGTGCCAGCAGCTTAACGACTAGCGGGGGGACCATTTACAATGAGCAGTTCTTC.

Note on this clone: Additional DNA sequences in this sample encode the identical CDR3. This chain joins TRBV5-6 and TRBJ1-1; TRBD1 might be the D (5 bases). The germline V gene has CDR1 SGHDT and CDR2 YYEEEE. With 2 bases removed from V and 0 bases from J, the gap between germline ends came to 11 bases. This CDR3 has 15 residues. The CDR3 coding sequence is TGTGCCAGCAGCTTACCGGGACGGTTGAACACTGAAGCTTTCTTT. Translating it yields CASSLPGRLNTEAFF.

The chain couples TRBV5-4 to TRBJ1-4; D possibly corresponds to TRBD1 (5 bases). The CDR3 runs to 15 residues. Germline values: CDR1 SGHNT, CDR2 YYREEE (reference sequence). V lost 0 bases and J 4 bases, leaving 10 bases between the germline ends. The CDR3 DNA sequence: TGTGCCAGCAGCTTGGTGGCAGGGAATAATGAAAAACTGTTTTTT. Translation: CASSLVAGNNEKLFF.

The gene calls are TRBV6-6 and TRBJ2-3, with D tentatively TRBD1 (5 bases). The CDR3 is 14 amino acids. Germline loops: CDR1 MNHNY, CDR2 SVGAGI (reference sequence). Trimming shortened V by 6 bases and J by 2 bases, and 12 bases separated the two germline ends. The CDR3 is CASSSGAITDTQYF. The CDR3 DNA reads as TGTGCCAGCAGCTCTGGGGCTATCACAGATACGCAGTATTTT.

This chain links TRBV7-2 with TRBJ1-2; perhaps TRBD1 as D (6 bases). Per the germline V gene, CDR1 is SGHTA and CDR2 is FQGNSA. CDR3 length: 13 residues. Trimming stripped 4 bases from V and 4 bases from J, with 10 bases between. The CDR3 DNA reads TGTGCCAGCAGCTCGGACAGTATCTATGGCTACACCTTC. Translated, it gives CASSSDSIYGYTF.

The chain joins TRBV5-1 to TRBJ1-2, with D possibly TRBD1 on 5 matching bases. Germline V gene data show CDR1 as SGHRS and CDR2 as YFSETQ. This CDR3 contains 16 residues. With 4 bases removed from V and 4 bases from J, the gap between germline ends came to 20 bases. This chain's CDR3 is CASSIDRLRGGYGYTF. The DNA of the CDR3 is TGCGCCAGCAGCATCGACCGGTTACGGGGGGGCTATGGCTACACCTTC. The variable domain in full, with the rest retrieved from reference TRBV5-1 and TRBJ1-2, is KAGVTQTPRYLIKTRGQQVTLSCSPISGHRSVSWYQQTPGQGLQFLFEYFSETQRNKGNFPGRFSGRQFSNSRSEMNVSTLELGDSALYLCASSIDRLRGGYGYTFGSGTRLTVV.

V gene TRBV10-2 combines with J gene TRBJ2-2; TRBD1 agrees at 11 bases. The ends lost 2 bases at V and 4 bases at J; junction bases unmatched: 6. Per germline, CDR1 WSHSY and CDR2 SAAADI. The CDR3 contains 17 residues. The CDR3 DNA is TGCGCCAGCAGTGAGGCCGGGACAGGGGGGATCACCGGGGAGCTGTTTTTT. Residues: CASSEAGTGGITGELFF.

V gene TRBV6-6 combines with J gene TRBJ2-5; tentative D call: TRBD1 (7 bases). CDR1 is MNHNY, CDR2 SVGAGI, per germline (reference sequence). The CDR3 sequence is 14 residues long. The germline V and J ends were trimmed by 2 bases and 5 bases, with 12 bases remaining between them. Here the CDR3 reads CASSYPQGGETQYF. CDR3 nucleotides: TGTGCCAGCAGTTACCCGCAGGGGGGTGAGACCCAGTACTTC.

This clone was recorded once. V gene TRBV19 combines with J gene TRBJ1-5, with 8 bases that match TRBD1. Germline V CDR1 and CDR2: LNHDA, SQIVND (reference sequence). The ends lost 6 bases at V and 6 bases at J; junction bases unmatched: 10. The CDR3 loop spans 15 amino acids. The CDR3 DNA is TGTGCCAGTAGCCTAACAGGGGGTAAGAGTCAGCCCCAGCATTTT. Residues: CASSLTGGKSQPQHF.

The chain combines TRBV12-5 with TRBJ2-7; 7 nucleotides agree with TRBD1. Germline CDR1 is LGHNT and CDR2 is FRNRAP. Losses at the gene ends were 7 bases for V and 0 bases for J; bases not matched to a gene: 3. CDR3 length equals 13 residues. The CDR3 protein is CASDRDSSYEQYF. The DNA for the CDR3 is TGTGCTAGTGACCGGGACAGCTCCTACGAGCAGTACTTC.

The V call is TRBV28, the J call TRBJ2-3; possibly TRBD2 for D (6 bases). The germline V gene has CDR1 MDHEN and CDR2 SYDVKM. Deletions cut 2 bases from V and 4 bases from J, with 13 bases between. This CDR3 contains 15 residues. CDR3 loop: CASSLMGTFPDTQYF. The CDR3, as DNA: TGTGCCAGCAGTTTAATGGGGACTTTCCCAGATACGCAGTATTTT.

This rearrangement joins TRBV9 to TRBJ1-1, with D possibly being TRBD1 (6 bases). Germline lookup yields CDR1 SGDLS and CDR2 YYNGEE. This CDR3 has 15 amino acids. V was clipped by 2 bases and J by 0 bases, with 11 bases between them. CDR3 residues: CASSVGGQLNTEAFF. CDR3 coding DNA: TGTGCCAGCAGCGTTGGGGGACAATTGAACACTGAAGCTTTCTTT.

V and J are TRBV7-8 and TRBJ2-3; 10 nucleotides align to TRBD2. The length of the CDR3 is 22 residues. Germline CDR1 reads SGHVS; CDR2 reads FQNEAQ. After removal of 3 bases from V and 1 base from J, the junction contained 22 bases not matched to a gene. The CDR3 sequence: CASSFVNGLAGVSDRRTDTQYF. CDR3 coding DNA: TGTGCCAGCAGCTTCGTTAACGGGCTAGCGGGAGTGTCAGACCGTCGCACAGATACGCAGTATTTT.

The chain carries TRBV5-1 and TRBJ1-1, with D tentatively TRBD1 (5 bases). This CDR3 is 16 amino acids long. Germline V CDR1 and CDR2: SGHRS, YFSETQ. Trimming shortened V by 0 bases and J by 3 bases, and 15 bases separated the two germline ends. CDR3 sequence (DNA): TGCGCCAGCAGCTTGGGGTTTCTGGGGGAGGACACTGAAGCTTTCTTT. As protein: CASSLGFLGEDTEAFF.

The gene calls are TRBV11-2 and TRBJ1-1; no definite D call. The CDR3 consists of 11 residues. V was pared by 0 bases and J by 8 bases, with 4 bases between. Germline CDR1 reads SGHAT; CDR2 reads FQNNGV. CDR3 sequence: CASSLDREAFF. In DNA form, the CDR3 reads TGTGCCAGCAGCTTAGATCGGGAAGCTTTCTTT.

This rearrangement joins TRBV28 to TRBJ2-7, with 9 bases aligning to TRBD1. V lost 1 base and J lost 4; bases outside the gene matches: 2. From germline, CDR1 is MDHEN and CDR2 SYDVKM. CDR3 size: 14 residues. DNA of the CDR3: TGTGCCAGCAGTTTATTACAGGGGGCTTACGAGCAGTACTTC. This encodes CASSLLQGAYEQYF.

The chain uses TRBV9 and TRBJ2-7; 11 bases map to TRBD1. Germline values: CDR1 SGDLS, CDR2 YYNGEE. The CDR3 extends over 20 amino acids. Losses at the gene ends were 3 bases for V and 0 bases for J; bases not matched to a gene: 17. This CDR3 reads CASSARGELGTGGSSYEQYF. The CDR3 DNA follows: TGTGCCAGCAGCGCTAGGGGAGAGTTAGGGACAGGGGGAAGCTCCTACGAGCAGTACTTC. The full variable domain, in which reference TRBV9 and TRBJ2-7 provide the parts outside the CDR3, is DSGVTQTPKHLITATGQRVTLRCSPRSGDLSVYWYQQSLDQGLQFLIQYYNGEERAKGNILERFSAQQFPDLHSELNLSSLELGDSALYFCASSARGELGTGGSSYEQYFGPGTRLTVT.

CDR3 sequence (DNA): TGTGCCAGCTCGCAACCCGGGCGGATTCAGACCTACGAGCAGTACTTC. Translated, it gives CASSQPGRIQTYEQYF. V usage is TRBV18 and J usage is TRBJ2-7; D uncertain. The ends were cut back, 6 bases at V and 2 bases at J, with 20 bases in the middle. The CDR3 has 16 amino acids. Germline CDR1 KGHSH, CDR2 LQKENI.

V gene TRBV11-2 combines with J gene TRBJ2-1, with D possibly being TRBD2 (6 bases). Germline CDR1 reads SGHAT; CDR2 reads FQNNGV. The germline V and J ends were trimmed by 6 bases and 4 bases, with 13 bases remaining between them. The CDR3 spans 14 residues. CDR3 DNA sequence: TGTGCCAGCAGTCCTGGGACTTCTTACAATGAGCAGTTCTTC. It is translated as CASSPGTSYNEQFF.

This clone is categorized as large. V and J are TRBV5-4 and TRBJ2-5, with 9 bases matching TRBD2. Germline values: CDR1 SGHNT, CDR2 YYREEE (reference sequence). V gave up 0 bases and J gave up 2 bases; unmatched junction bases: 2. CDR3 size: 15 residues. The CDR3, as DNA: TGTGCCAGCAGCTTGGTCCTAGCGGGACAAGAGACCCAGTACTTC. The encoded protein is CASSLVLAGQETQYF.

The V call is TRBV19, the J call TRBJ1-1; 8 bases fit TRBD1. The junction had 10 bases not matched to a gene; V was cut back by 3 bases and J by 4 bases. Germline V gene lookup returns CDR1 LNHDA and CDR2 SQIVND (reference sequence). This CDR3 is 16 amino acids long. DNA for the CDR3: TGTGCCAGTAGTATTTCCCAGGGGGCCCCTCTCACTGAAGCTTTCTTT. Its protein product is CASSISQGAPLTEAFF.

The chain employs TRBV18 and TRBJ1-1; 7 bases agree with TRBD1. After removal of 3 bases from V and 0 bases from J, the junction contained 4 bases not matched to a gene. Germline V CDR1 and CDR2: KGHSH, LQKENI. This CDR3 is built from 15 residues. CDR3 region: CASSPTGSMNTEAFF. DNA of the CDR3: TGTGCCAGCTCACCGACAGGGAGCATGAACACTGAAGCTTTCTTT.